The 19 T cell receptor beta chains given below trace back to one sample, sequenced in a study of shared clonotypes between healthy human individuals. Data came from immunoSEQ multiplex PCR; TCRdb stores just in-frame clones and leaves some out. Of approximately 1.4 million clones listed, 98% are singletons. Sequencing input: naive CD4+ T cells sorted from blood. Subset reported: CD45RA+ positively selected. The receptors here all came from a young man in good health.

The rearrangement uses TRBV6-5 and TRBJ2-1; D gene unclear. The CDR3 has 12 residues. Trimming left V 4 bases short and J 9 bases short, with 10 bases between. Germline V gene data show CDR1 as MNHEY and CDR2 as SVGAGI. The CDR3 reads CASSSDWGEQFF. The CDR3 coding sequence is TGTGCCAGCAGTTCCGACTGGGGTGAGCAGTTCTTC.

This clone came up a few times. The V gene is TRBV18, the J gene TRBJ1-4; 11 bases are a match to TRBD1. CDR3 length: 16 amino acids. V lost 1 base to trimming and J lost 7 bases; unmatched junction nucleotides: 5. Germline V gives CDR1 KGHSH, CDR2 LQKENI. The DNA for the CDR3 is TGTGCCAGCTCACCACGTCCGGGACAGGGGGGTGAAAAACTGTTTTTT. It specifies CASSPRPGQGGEKLFF.

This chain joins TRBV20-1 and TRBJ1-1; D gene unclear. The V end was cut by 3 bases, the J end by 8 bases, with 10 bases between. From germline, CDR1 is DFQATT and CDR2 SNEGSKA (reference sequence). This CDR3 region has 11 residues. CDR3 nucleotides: TGCAGTGCTAGCGGTAAGACAGAAGCTTTCTTT. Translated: CSASGKTEAFF.

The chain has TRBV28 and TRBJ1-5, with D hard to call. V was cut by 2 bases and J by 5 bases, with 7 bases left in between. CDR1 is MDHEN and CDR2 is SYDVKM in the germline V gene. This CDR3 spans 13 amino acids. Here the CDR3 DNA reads TGTGCCAGCAGTTTAATCAGCTATCAGCCCCAGCATTTT. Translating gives CASSLISYQPQHF.

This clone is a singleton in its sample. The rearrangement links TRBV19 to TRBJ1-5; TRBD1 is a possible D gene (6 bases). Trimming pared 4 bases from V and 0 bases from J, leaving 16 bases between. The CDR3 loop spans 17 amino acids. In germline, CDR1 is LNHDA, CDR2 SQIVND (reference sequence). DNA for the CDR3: TGTGCCAGTAGTACCAACGGACAGCCATATAGCAATCAGCCCCAGCATTTT. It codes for CASSTNGQPYSNQPQHF.

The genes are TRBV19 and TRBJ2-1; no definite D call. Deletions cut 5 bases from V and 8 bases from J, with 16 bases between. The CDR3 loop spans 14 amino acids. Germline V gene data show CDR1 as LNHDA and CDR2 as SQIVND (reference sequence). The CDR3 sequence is CASSPVLVSDEQFF. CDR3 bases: TGTGCCAGTAGTCCTGTTTTAGTGTCCGATGAGCAGTTCTTC.

The CDR3, as DNA: TGCGCCAGCAGTGAGACGCCTCCGGCCCCCCCTGAGCAGTTCTTC. This translates into CASSETPPAPPEQFF. The chain carries TRBV10-1 and TRBJ2-1, with no clear D. The CDR3 covers 15 residues. The germline CDR1 and CDR2 sequences are WNHNN and SYGVQD (reference sequence). Trimming shortened V by 2 bases and J by 9 bases, and 17 bases separated the two germline ends.

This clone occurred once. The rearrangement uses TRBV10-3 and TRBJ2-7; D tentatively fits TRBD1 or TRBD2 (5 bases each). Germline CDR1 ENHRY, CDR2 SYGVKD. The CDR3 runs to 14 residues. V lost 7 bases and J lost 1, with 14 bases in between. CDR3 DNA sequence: TGTGCCATCACTCCCGGGGCCTCGTCCTACGAGCAGTACTTC. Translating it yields CAITPGASSYEQYF.

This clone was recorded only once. CDR3 amino acids: CASSSSPGAGNTIYF. The CDR3 bases are TGTGCCAGCAGCTCGTCGCCGGGAGCTGGAAACACCATATATTTT. The chain has TRBV11-3 and TRBJ1-3; D not certain. Germline V gives CDR1 SGHNT, CDR2 YENEEA. The V gene lost 4 bases and the J gene lost 2 bases, with 12 bases spanning the gap. The CDR3 is made up of 15 amino acids.

CDR3 DNA sequence: TGTGCCAGCAGCCAGGACAGGGGAGACTACGAGCAGTACTTC. Translating it yields CASSQDRGDYEQYF. The J gene is TRBJ2-7, the V gene TRBV7-6, with 9 bases aligning to TRBD1. CDR1 and CDR2 (germline): SGHVS, FNYEAQ. Germline trimming cut 5 bases from V and 3 bases from J; bases unmatched to any gene: 5. The length of the CDR3 is 14 residues.

The chain's CDR3 is CASSYRTSVNTGELFF. The DNA for the CDR3 is TGTGCCAGCAGTTATCGGACTAGCGTGAACACCGGGGAGCTGTTTTTT. The gene calls are TRBV6-5 and TRBJ2-2; 9 bases match TRBD2. The CDR3 runs to 16 residues. Germline loops: CDR1 MNHEY, CDR2 SVGAGI. The trim removed 3 bases at V and 1 base at J, leaving 3 bases unmatched.

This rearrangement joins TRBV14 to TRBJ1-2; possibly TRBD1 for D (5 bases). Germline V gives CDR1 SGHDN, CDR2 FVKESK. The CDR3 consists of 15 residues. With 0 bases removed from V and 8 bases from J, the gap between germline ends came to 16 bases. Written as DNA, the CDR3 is TGTGCCAGCAGCCAAGATCAAATATCAGGGAGAGGCTACACCTTC. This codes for CASSQDQISGRGYTF. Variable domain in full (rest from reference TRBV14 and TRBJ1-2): EAGVTQFPSHSVIEKGQTVTLRCDPISGHDNLYWYRRVMGKEIKFLLHFVKESKQDESGMPNNRFLAERTGGTYSTLKVQPAELEDSGVYFCASSQDQISGRGYTFGSGTRLTVV.

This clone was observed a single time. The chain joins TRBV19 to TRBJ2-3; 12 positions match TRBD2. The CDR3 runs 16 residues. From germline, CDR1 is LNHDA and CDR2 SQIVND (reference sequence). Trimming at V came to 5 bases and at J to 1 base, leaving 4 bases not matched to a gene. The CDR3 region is CASSARLAGGTDTQYF. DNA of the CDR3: TGTGCCAGTAGTGCCCGACTAGCGGGAGGCACAGATACGCAGTATTTT.

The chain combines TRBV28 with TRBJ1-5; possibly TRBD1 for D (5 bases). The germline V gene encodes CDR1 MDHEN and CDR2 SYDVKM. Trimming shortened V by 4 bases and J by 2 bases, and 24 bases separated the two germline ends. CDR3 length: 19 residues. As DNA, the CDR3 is TGTGCCAGCAGTTCACCCTGGGACGGATTCTTGGGGGGCAATCAGCCCCAGCATTTT. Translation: CASSSPWDGFLGGNQPQHF.

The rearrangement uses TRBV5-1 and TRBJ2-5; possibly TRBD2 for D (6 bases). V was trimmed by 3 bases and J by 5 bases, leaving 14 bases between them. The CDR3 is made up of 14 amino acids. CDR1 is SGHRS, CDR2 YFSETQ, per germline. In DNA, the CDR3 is TGCGCCAGCAGCTCTCCCGGGAGAAGGGAGACCCAGTACTTC. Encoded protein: CASSSPGRRETQYF.

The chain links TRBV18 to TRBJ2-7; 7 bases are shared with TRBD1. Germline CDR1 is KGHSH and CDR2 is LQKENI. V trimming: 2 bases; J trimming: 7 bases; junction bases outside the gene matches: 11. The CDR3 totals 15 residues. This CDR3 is CASSPGTATSGEQYF. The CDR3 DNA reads TGTGCCAGCTCACCAGGGACAGCAACTAGTGGGGAGCAGTACTTC.

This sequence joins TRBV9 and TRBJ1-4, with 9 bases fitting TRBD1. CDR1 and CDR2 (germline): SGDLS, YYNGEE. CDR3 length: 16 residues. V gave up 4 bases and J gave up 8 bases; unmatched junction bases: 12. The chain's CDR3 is CASSPLPGQGYEKLFF. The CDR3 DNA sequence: TGTGCCAGCAGCCCACTCCCGGGACAGGGCTACGAAAAACTGTTTTTT.

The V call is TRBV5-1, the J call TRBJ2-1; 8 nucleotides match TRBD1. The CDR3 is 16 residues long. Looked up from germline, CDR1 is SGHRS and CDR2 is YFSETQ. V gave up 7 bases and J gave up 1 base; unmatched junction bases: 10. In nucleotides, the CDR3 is TGCGCCAGCCGCTCACAGGGGGGTTCTTCCTACAATGAGCAGTTCTTC. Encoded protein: CASRSQGGSSYNEQFF. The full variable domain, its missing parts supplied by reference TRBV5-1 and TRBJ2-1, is KAGVTQTPRYLIKTRGQQVTLSCSPISGHRSVSWYQQTPGQGLQFLFEYFSETQRNKGNFPGRFSGRQFSNSRSEMNVSTLELGDSALYLCASRSQGGSSYNEQFFGPGTRLTVL.

This CDR3 reads CASSQSVRGSEQYF. In DNA form, the CDR3 reads TGTGCCAGCAGCCAATCTGTCAGGGGGAGCGAGCAGTACTTC. J is TRBJ2-7 and V is TRBV14; TRBD1 agrees at 7 bases. Germline CDR1 and CDR2: SGHDN and FVKESK. This CDR3 has 14 amino acids. Trimming at V came to 2 bases and at J to 6 bases, leaving 7 bases not matched to a gene.